The 30 T cell receptor beta chains listed next were all sequenced from one sample in a study of blood T cell repertoires in COVID-19. TCRdb's copy holds only in-frame clones and misses some; the assay was immunoSEQ multiplex PCR. The top ten clones hold less than 7% of a sample with 56,000 or so clones, 65% to 85% of them seen once. What was sequenced was peripheral blood. These receptors were obtained from a woman between 65 and 79 years old with acute or convalescent COVID-19.

This chain connects TRBV6-2 or TRBV6-3 to TRBJ1-6, with 7 bases fitting TRBD1. V lost 6 bases, J lost 3 bases, and 5 bases stayed unmatched. Germline CDR1 MNHEY, CDR2 SVGEGT. This CDR3 is built from 15 residues. The CDR3 protein is CASSPGTVYNSPLHF. CDR3 nucleotide sequence: TGTGCCAGCAGCCCCGGGACAGTCTATAATTCACCCCTCCACTTT.

This clone came up many times. The chain joins TRBV1 to TRBJ2-7; TRBD2 is the table's D call, not checked against the DNA. TRBV1 constitutes a pseudogene. The CDR3 has 13 amino acids. CDR3: CTSSPPVRGEQYF. The CDR3 nucleotides are TGCACCAGCAGCCCCCCCGTCCGGGGCGAGCAGTACTTC.

The CDR3 loop reads CASVGATDTQYF. The CDR3 DNA follows: TGTGCCAGCGTAGGAGCGACAGATACGCAGTATTTT. V is TRBV6-5 and J is TRBJ2-3; D gene uncertain. Germline lookup yields CDR1 MNHEY and CDR2 SVGAGI. There are 12 residues in the CDR3. V was trimmed by 8 bases and J by 3 bases, leaving 9 bases between them.

This chain connects TRBV19 to TRBJ1-2; possibly TRBD1 for D (6 bases). The CDR3 is 16 amino acids. Germline V gene lookup returns CDR1 LNHDA and CDR2 SQIVND (reference sequence). V was clipped by 7 bases and J by 2 bases, with 20 bases between them. CDR3 coding DNA: TGTGCCAGTACCCCGAGCTCTGTCCAGGGGAACTATGGCTACACCTTC. Residues: CASTPSSVQGNYGYTF.

This clone occurred many times. The chain is built from TRBV5-6 and TRBJ1-2; TRBD1 matches 9 bases. J lost 4 bases, V lost 5 bases, and 6 bases had no gene match. CDR3 length: 14 residues. Per the germline V gene, CDR1 is SGHDT and CDR2 is YYEEEE. The CDR3 region has the DNA TGTGCCAGCAGAAATACAGGGGGCGCCTATGGCTACACCTTC. This encodes CASRNTGGAYGYTF. The full variable domain, with the rest looked up from reference TRBV5-6 and TRBJ1-2, is DAGVTQSPTHLIKTRGQQVTLRCSPKSGHDTVSWYQQALGQGPQFIFQYYEEEERQRGNFPDRFSGHQFPNYSSELNVNALLLGDSALYLCASRNTGGAYGYTFGSGTRLTVV.

The chain recombines TRBV29-1 with TRBJ1-5; D is possibly TRBD1 (5 bases). Germline values: CDR1 SQVTM, CDR2 ANQGSEA. The CDR3 covers 13 residues. Trimming pared 5 bases from V and 2 bases from J, leaving 10 bases between. The CDR3 DNA reads as TGCAGCGTTAGGGAACAGGGCAATCAGCCCCAGCATTTT. Amino acid sequence: CSVREQGNQPQHF. The full variable domain, rest sourced from reference TRBV29-1 and TRBJ1-5, is SAVISQKPSRDICQRGTSLTIQCQVDSQVTMMFWYRQQPGQSLTLIATANQGSEATYESGFVIDKFPISRPNLTFSTLTVSNMSPEDSSIYLCSVREQGNQPQHFGDGTRLSIL.

This clone was recorded only once. The J gene is TRBJ2-3, the V gene TRBV18, with 8 positions matching TRBD1. The V gene end was trimmed by 7 bases and the J gene end by 5 bases; junction bases not matched to a gene: 5. CDR1 and CDR2 (germline): KGHSH, LQKENI. CDR3 length equals 13 residues. CDR3 sequence: CASLDRGKDTQYF. In DNA, the CDR3 is TGTGCCAGCTTAGACAGGGGCAAAGATACGCAGTATTTT.

V is TRBV6-5 and J is TRBJ1-2; tentatively, D is TRBD1 (5 bases). The CDR3 runs to 15 residues. Germline V gene data show CDR1 as MNHEY and CDR2 as SVGAGI. The ends were cut back, 0 bases at V and 7 bases at J, with 15 bases in the middle. In DNA, the CDR3 is TGTGCCAGCAGTTACTCAAACCTCGGGGGAGGTGGCTACACCTTC. It yields the protein CASSYSNLGGGGYTF.

The chain combines TRBV5-1 with TRBJ1-6, with D maybe TRBD1 (5 bases). The V gene's germline CDR1 is SGHRS and CDR2 YFSETQ. Deletions cut 0 bases from V and 3 bases from J, with 10 bases between. The CDR3 runs to 16 residues. The CDR3 here is CASSLDTGVYNSPLHF. The CDR3, as DNA: TGCGCCAGCAGCTTGGATACAGGAGTCTATAATTCACCCCTCCACTTT.

Details on this clone: Relative to the germline gene, one junction end is altered; a read error may explain this. The rearrangement joins TRBV7-4 to TRBJ1-6, with TRBD1 matching over 7 bases. The CDR3 consists of 17 residues. Looked up from germline, CDR1 is SGHVT and CDR2 is SQSDAQ. The CDR3 sequence: CATSTGQARSINSPLHF. CDR3 DNA: TGTGCCACCAGCACTGGACAGGCCCGGTCGATAAATTCACCCCTCCACTTT. Full variable domain (outside the CDR3, taken from reference TRBV7-4 and TRBJ1-6): GAGVSQSPRYKVAKRGRDVALRCDSISGHVTLYWYRQTLGQGSEVLTYSQSDAQRDKSGRPSGRFSAERPERSVSTLKIQRTEQGDSAVYLCATSTGQARSINSPLHFGNGTRLTVT.

This chain uses TRBV25-1 with TRBJ1-1; D is perhaps TRBD1 (6 bases). Per germline, CDR1 MGHDK and CDR2 SYGVNS. The CDR3 totals 14 residues. Trimming cost V 1 base and J 1 base, with 7 bases left between them. The CDR3: CASSESGENTEAFF. Here the CDR3 DNA reads TGTGCCAGCAGTGAATCAGGGGAGAACACTGAAGCTTTCTTT. Complete variable domain (other parts from reference TRBV25-1 and TRBJ1-1): EADIYQTPRYLVIGTGKKITLECSQTMGHDKMYWYQQDPGMELHLIHYSYGVNSTEKGDLSSESTVSRIRTEHFPLTLESARPSHTSQYLCASSESGENTEAFFGQGTRLTVV.

The chain links TRBV5-1 to TRBJ1-6; the match to TRBD1 covers 9 bases. This CDR3 is built from 18 residues. Germline V gene lookup returns CDR1 SGHRS and CDR2 YFSETQ. J lost 2 bases, V lost 4 bases, and 10 bases had no gene match. This CDR3 reads CASSAGTGNLAYNSPLHF. The CDR3, as DNA: TGCGCCAGCAGCGCCGGGACAGGGAATCTTGCCTATAATTCACCCCTCCACTTT.

This sequence joins TRBV7-2 and TRBJ1-2; tentative D call: TRBD1 (6 bases). This CDR3 contains 14 residues. Per the germline V gene, CDR1 is SGHTA and CDR2 is FQGNSA. The V and J ends lost 5 bases and 8 bases respectively, with 18 bases between them. The CDR3 region has the DNA TGTGCCAGCAGCCCCAGGGCAGGGGATTACGGCTACACCTTC. Protein sequence: CASSPRAGDYGYTF.

The genes are TRBV12-3 or TRBV12-4 and TRBJ2-7; perhaps TRBD2 as D (6 bases). The CDR3 contains 13 residues. V gave up 5 bases and J gave up 9 bases, with 17 bases separating them. The CDR3 nucleotides are TGTGCCAGCAGTCCACCGGGAGCAGAGGGGCAGTACTTC. Translated, it gives CASSPPGAEGQYF.

In nucleotides, the CDR3 is TGTGCCAGCAGTTTCGTGTTGCAGTCGAACACTGAAGCTTTCTTT. It yields the protein CASSFVLQSNTEAFF. V and J are TRBV28 and TRBJ1-1; D remains ambiguous. This CDR3 region has 15 residues. Trimming pared 3 bases from V and 1 base from J, leaving 12 bases between. Germline values: CDR1 MDHEN, CDR2 SYDVKM.

The chain carries TRBV3-1 (or the pseudogene TRBV3-2) and TRBJ2-3; TRBD2 agrees at 10 bases. Trimming cost V 0 bases and J 5 bases; bases outside gene matches: 8. The CDR3 consists of 17 residues. Germline CDR1 reads LGHDT; CDR2 reads YNNKEL (reference sequence). DNA of the CDR3: TGTGCCAGCAGCCAAGAGGGTGATAGCGGGGGGTTAGATACGCAGTATTTT. Its translation: CASSQEGDSGGLDTQYF.

CDR3 bases: TGTGCCAGCAGCCTCGGGACTAGCACAGATACGCAGTATTTT. This sequence encodes CASSLGTSTDTQYF. The V call is TRBV2, the J call TRBJ2-3; perhaps TRBD2 as D (6 bases). The CDR3 is 14 residues long. Germline V gives CDR1 SNHLY, CDR2 FYNNEI. Trimming shortened V by 6 bases and J by 0 bases, and 10 bases separated the two germline ends.

This chain joins TRBV19 and TRBJ1-1, with TRBD1 as a possible D gene (6 bases). From germline, CDR1 is LNHDA and CDR2 SQIVND (reference sequence). The CDR3 is 16 residues long. The germline V and J ends were trimmed by 3 bases and 5 bases, with 19 bases remaining between them. CDR3 bases: TGTGCCAGTAGTATTTTCGGGGGGGCGCAGATAACTGAAGCTTTCTTT. Translated, it gives CASSIFGGAQITEAFF.

The rearrangement links TRBV18 to TRBJ2-5; 10 nucleotides match TRBD1. Per the germline V gene, CDR1 is KGHSH and CDR2 is LQKENI. This CDR3 region has 16 residues. Losses at the gene ends were 4 bases for V and 1 base for J; bases not matched to a gene: 6. Written as DNA, the CDR3 is TGTGCCAGCTCACAAGGGACAGGGGCCCCCCAAGAGACCCAGTACTTC. It codes for CASSQGTGAPQETQYF.

The chain links TRBV6-5 to TRBJ2-3, with D unresolved. CDR1 is MNHEY, CDR2 SVGAGI, per germline. The CDR3 extends over 12 amino acids. The V end lost 8 bases, the J end lost 4 bases, and 10 bases lay between the germline ends. The CDR3 spells CASHRSPDTQYF. The CDR3 DNA reads TGTGCCAGCCATAGAAGCCCAGATACGCAGTATTTT.

This clone has a single count. The genes are TRBV7-2 and TRBJ2-1, with TRBD2 identical over 7 bases. Germline V gene data show CDR1 as SGHTA and CDR2 as FQGNSA. The CDR3 covers 14 residues. V shed 3 bases, J shed 4 bases, and the junction held 3 bases outside the gene matches. Here the CDR3 reads CASSFGGGYNEQFF. The CDR3 DNA follows: TGTGCCAGCAGCTTCGGCGGGGGTTACAATGAGCAGTTCTTC.

The rearrangement joins TRBV7-3 to TRBJ1-3; D is perhaps TRBD1 (6 bases). The germline V gene has CDR1 SGHTA and CDR2 FQGTGA. CDR3 length equals 15 residues. Trimming took 4 bases from V and 0 from J, leaving 10 bases between them. CDR3 residues: CASSSTGNSGNTIYF. The CDR3 region has the DNA TGTGCCAGCAGCTCCACAGGGAACTCTGGAAACACCATATATTTT.

The chain combines TRBV9 with TRBJ2-1, with TRBD2 matching over 9 bases. The CDR3 length is 14 residues. The V gene's germline CDR1 is SGDLS and CDR2 YYNGEE. J was trimmed by 8 bases and V by 4 bases; bases with no gene match: 7. The CDR3 DNA is TGTGCCAGCAGCCCCTGGACTAGCGCCCATGAGCAGTTCTTC. This codes for CASSPWTSAHEQFF.

The chain carries TRBV19 and TRBJ2-2, with unresolved D. V was clipped by 5 bases and J by 2 bases, with 9 bases between them. CDR3 length equals 14 residues. Germline V CDR1 and CDR2: LNHDA, SQIVND (reference sequence). Here the CDR3 DNA reads TGTGCCAGTAGTTATGGTCTAAACACCGGGGAGCTGTTTTTT. Protein product: CASSYGLNTGELFF.

V gene TRBV7-2 combines with J gene TRBJ2-3, with 8 positions matching TRBD2. V shed 5 bases and J 2 bases; nucleotides not matched to a gene: 9. Germline-derived CDR1 and CDR2 are SGHTA and FQGNSA. CDR3 length: 16 amino acids. CDR3 protein: CASSLGGARPTDTQYF. CDR3 DNA sequence: TGTGCCAGCAGCCTCGGGGGGGCACGTCCCACAGATACGCAGTATTTT.

This sequence joins TRBV6-1 and TRBJ1-1, with D tentatively TRBD1 (6 bases). Trimming pared 6 bases from V and 7 bases from J, leaving 15 bases between. Per the germline V gene, CDR1 is MNHNS and CDR2 is SASEGT. The CDR3 extends over 13 amino acids. Here the CDR3 reads CASRSQGLGEAFF. CDR3 nucleotides: TGTGCCAGCAGGTCGCAGGGGCTAGGTGAAGCTTTCTTT.

J is TRBJ2-1 and V is TRBV10-3; 7 bases line up with TRBD2. CDR3 length equals 19 residues. Germline loops: CDR1 ENHRY, CDR2 SYGVKD. The trim removed 10 bases at V and 0 bases at J, leaving 21 bases unmatched. DNA for the CDR3: TGTGCCACTGGAAACCCGGGACTAACGCCAAACCCCTCCTACAATGAGCAGTTCTTC. It yields the protein CATGNPGLTPNPSYNEQFF.

In this sample, this clone turned up a few times. This chain links TRBV28 with TRBJ1-4, with D perhaps TRBD1 (5 bases). This CDR3 is 15 amino acids long. V was shortened by 1 base and J by 10 bases, with 16 bases between the two germline ends. CDR1 is MDHEN and CDR2 is SYDVKM in the germline V gene. Here the CDR3 DNA reads TGTGCCAGCAGTTTATACCTCCAGGGTGTGGGAAAACTGTTTTTT. This gives the protein CASSLYLQGVGKLFF.

This chain joins TRBV5-4 and TRBJ1-6; no reliable D call. Germline-derived CDR1 and CDR2 are SGHNT and YYREEE (reference sequence). The length of the CDR3 is 15 residues. Trimming shortened V by 0 bases and J by 9 bases, and 13 bases separated the two germline ends. This chain's CDR3 is CASSLAGGSGSPLHF. The CDR3 DNA sequence: TGTGCCAGCAGCTTGGCCGGCGGGTCGGGTTCACCCCTCCACTTT.

This clone was seen many times. V is TRBV4-2 and J is TRBJ2-5; 8 bases are shared with TRBD2. This CDR3 region has 18 residues. CDR1 and CDR2 (germline): LGHNA, YNFKEQ. The V gene end was trimmed by 1 base and the J gene end by 1 base; junction bases not matched to a gene: 11. In DNA form, the CDR3 reads TGTGCCAGCAGCCAAGTGGAGGGCAAGCGGGGGAGCCAAGAGACCCAGTACTTC. Protein: CASSQVEGKRGSQETQYF.